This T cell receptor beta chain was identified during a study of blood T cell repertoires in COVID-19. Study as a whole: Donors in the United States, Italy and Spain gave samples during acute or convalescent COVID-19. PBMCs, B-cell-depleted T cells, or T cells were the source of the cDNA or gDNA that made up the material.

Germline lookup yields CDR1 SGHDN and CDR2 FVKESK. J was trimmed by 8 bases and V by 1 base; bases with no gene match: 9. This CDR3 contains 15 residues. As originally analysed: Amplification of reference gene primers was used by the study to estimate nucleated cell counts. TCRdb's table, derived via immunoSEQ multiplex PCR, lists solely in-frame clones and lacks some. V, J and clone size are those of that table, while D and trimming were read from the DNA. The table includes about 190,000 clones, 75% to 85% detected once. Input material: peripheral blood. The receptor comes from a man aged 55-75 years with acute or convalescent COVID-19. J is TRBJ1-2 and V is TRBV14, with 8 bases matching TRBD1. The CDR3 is CASSQGGTGVRGYTF. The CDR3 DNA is TGTGCCAGCAGCCAAGGGGGGACAGGAGTTCGGGGCTACACCTTC.